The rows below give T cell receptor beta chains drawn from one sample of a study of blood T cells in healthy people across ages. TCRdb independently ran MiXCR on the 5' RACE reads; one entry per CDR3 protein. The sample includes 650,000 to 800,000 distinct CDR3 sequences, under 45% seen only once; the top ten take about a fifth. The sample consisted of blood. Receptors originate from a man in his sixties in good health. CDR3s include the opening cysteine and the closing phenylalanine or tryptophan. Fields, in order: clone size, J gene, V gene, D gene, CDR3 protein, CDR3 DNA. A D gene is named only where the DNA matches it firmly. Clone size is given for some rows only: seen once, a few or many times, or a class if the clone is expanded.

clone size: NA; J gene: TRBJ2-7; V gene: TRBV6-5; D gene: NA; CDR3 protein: CASSTGTRPPEQYF; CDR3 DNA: TGTGCCAGCAGTACGGGGACAAGGCCTCCCGAGCAGTACTTC
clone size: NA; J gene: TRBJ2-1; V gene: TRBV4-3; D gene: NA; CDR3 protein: CASRRDDSGYNEQFF; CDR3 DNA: TGCGCCAGCAGACGGGATGATTCTGGATACAATGAGCAGTTCTTC
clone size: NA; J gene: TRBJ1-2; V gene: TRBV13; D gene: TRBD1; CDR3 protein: CASSLNRGPANYGYTF; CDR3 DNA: TGTGCCAGCAGCTTAAATAGGGGGCCGGCTAACTATGGCTACACCTTC
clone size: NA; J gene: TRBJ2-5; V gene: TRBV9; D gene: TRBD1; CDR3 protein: CVSSVGTGSSYNEQYF; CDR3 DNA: TGTGTCAGCAGCGTAGGGACAGGCTCGTCCTACAATGAGCAGTACTTC
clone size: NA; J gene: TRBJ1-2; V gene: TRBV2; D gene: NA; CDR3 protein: CASSETRRKGIGGCTF; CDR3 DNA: TGTGCCAGCAGTGAGACTAGAAGGAAGGGAATAGGAGGCTGCACCTTC
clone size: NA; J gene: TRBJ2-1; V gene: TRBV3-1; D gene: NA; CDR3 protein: CASSQDEGGSGEQFF; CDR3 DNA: TGTGCCAGCAGCCAAGATGAGGGGGGGTCCGGTGAGCAGTTCTTC
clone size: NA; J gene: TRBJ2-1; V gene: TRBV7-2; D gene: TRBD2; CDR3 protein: CASSFGLVGGDNEQFF; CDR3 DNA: TGTGCCAGCAGCTTTGGACTAGTGGGGGGGGATAATGAGCAGTTCTTC
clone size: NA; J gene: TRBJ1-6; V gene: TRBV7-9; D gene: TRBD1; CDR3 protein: CASSLGIAGQGNSPLHF; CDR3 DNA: TGTGCCAGCAGCTTAGGGATTGCGGGACAGGGGAATTCACCCCTCCACTTT
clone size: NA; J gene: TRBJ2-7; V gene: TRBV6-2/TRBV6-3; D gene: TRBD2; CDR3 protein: CASSPGLALDEQYF; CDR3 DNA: TGTGCCAGCAGCCCGGGACTAGCACTCGACGAGCAGTACTTC
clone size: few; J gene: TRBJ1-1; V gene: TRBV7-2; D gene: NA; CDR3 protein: CASSPPTGGTEAFF; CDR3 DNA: TGTGCCAGCAGCCCCCCCACGGGGGGAACTGAAGCTTTCTTT
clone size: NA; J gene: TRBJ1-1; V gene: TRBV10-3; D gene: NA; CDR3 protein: CAIRTERNTEAFF; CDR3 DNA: TGTGCCATACGGACAGAACGCAACACTGAAGCTTTCTTT
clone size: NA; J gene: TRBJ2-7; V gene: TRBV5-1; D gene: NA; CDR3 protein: CASSVGSGPTYEQYF; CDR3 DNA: TGCGCCAGCAGCGTGGGGTCTGGGCCCACCTACGAGCAGTACTTC
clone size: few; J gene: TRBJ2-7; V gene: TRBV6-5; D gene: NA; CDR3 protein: CASSYEQGYEQYF; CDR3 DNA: TGTGCCAGCAGTTATGAACAGGGCTACGAGCAGTACTTC
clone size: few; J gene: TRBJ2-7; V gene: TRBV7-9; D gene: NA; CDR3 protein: CASSLEGAGYDEQYF; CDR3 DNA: TGTGCCAGCAGCTTAGAAGGTGCAGGGTACGACGAGCAGTACTTC
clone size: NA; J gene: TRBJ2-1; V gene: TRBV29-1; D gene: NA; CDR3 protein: CSVEARLTAVHEQFF; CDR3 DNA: TGCAGCGTTGAAGCCCGCCTCACAGCGGTCCATGAGCAGTTCTTC
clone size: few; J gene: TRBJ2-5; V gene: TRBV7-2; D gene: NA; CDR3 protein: CASRWGGARETQYF; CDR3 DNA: TGTGCCAGCAGATGGGGGGGGGCGAGGGAGACCCAGTACTTC
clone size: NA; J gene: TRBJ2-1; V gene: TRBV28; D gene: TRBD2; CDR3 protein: CASSPPGTSGEAVSISEQFF; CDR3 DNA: TGTGCCAGCAGTCCGCCAGGGACTAGCGGGGAAGCTGTTAGTATCAGTGAGCAGTTCTTC
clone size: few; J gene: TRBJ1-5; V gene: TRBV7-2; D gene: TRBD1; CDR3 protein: CASSLGTGEQPQHF; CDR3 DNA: TGTGCCAGCAGCTTAGGGACAGGGGAACAGCCCCAGCATTTT
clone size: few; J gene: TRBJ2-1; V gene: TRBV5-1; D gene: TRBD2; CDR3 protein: CASSLVPSGGSSYNEQFF; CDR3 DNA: TGCGCCAGCAGCTTGGTCCCTAGCGGGGGGAGCTCCTACAATGAGCAGTTCTTC
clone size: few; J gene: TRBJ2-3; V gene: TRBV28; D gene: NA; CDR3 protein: CASSPDGYKTDTQYF; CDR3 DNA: TGTGCCAGCAGTCCCGACGGTTACAAGACAGATACGCAGTATTTT
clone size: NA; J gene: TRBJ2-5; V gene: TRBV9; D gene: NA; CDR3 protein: CAINLGTDAIRWTQYF; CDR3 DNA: TGTGCCATCAATTTAGGGACCGATGCTATTCGGTGGACCCAGTACTTC
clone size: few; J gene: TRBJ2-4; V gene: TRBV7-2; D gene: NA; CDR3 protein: CASAYGGPRDIQYF; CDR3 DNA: TGTGCCAGCGCATATGGGGGTCCGCGGGACATTCAGTACTTC
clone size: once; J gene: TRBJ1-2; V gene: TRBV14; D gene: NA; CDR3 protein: CASSQFRAPSYYGYTF; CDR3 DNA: TGTGCCAGCAGCCAATTTAGGGCCCCCTCGTACTATGGCTACACCTTC
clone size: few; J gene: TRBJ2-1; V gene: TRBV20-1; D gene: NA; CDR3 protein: CSALEVRNGNEQFF; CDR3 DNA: TGCAGTGCTCTGGAGGTTCGTAACGGCAATGAGCAGTTCTTC
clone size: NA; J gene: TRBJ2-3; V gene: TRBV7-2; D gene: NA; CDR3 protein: CASSLLRGVDTQYF; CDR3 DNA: TGTGCCAGCAGCTTACTCAGGGGAGTAGATACGCAGTATTTT
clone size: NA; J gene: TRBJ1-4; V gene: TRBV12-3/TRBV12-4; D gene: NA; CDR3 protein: CASNTFSGKQGKLFF; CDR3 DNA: TGTGCCAGCAACACATTCTCAGGAAAGCAGGGAAAACTGTTTTTT
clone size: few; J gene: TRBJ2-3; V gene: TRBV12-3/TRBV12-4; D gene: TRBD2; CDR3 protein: CASSSDWTSGSRKDTQYF; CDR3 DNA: TGTGCCAGCAGTTCTGACTGGACTAGCGGGTCGCGCAAAGATACGCAGTATTTT
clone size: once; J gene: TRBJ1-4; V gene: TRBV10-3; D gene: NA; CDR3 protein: CAIRIRDGPTNEKLFF; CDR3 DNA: TGTGCCATCAGGATCCGGGACGGTCCAACTAATGAAAAACTGTTTTTT